This T cell receptor (beta chain) appears in the sequencing data of a study of cytotoxic CD8 clonotypes in ibrutinib-treated CLL (dated by TCRdb to the early 2020s). Study-level background: In this cohort, around 15 patients were treatment-naive and approximately twelve were relapsed/refractory, while some 18 had unmutated IGHV. Longitudinal samples were obtainable from about 30% of the roughly 90 participants in the trial. Cryopreserved peripheral blood mononuclear cells were obtained before treatment, at response, and at either sustained remission or disease progression. On average, each sample had roughly 250,000 productive templates and approximately 89,000 productive rearrangements. The response samples were drawn at a median of around eleven months into treatment, with a range of roughly 6 to 40 months. Responses were partial in some 24 patients and complete in 2; after median approximately 66 months follow-up, some 15 stayed in remission and roughly twelve progressed.

For TCR beta library preparation, 1.5 to 2 micrograms of genomic DNA were isolated from cryopreserved PBMCs. Longitudinal blood samples from CLL patients on ibrutinib monotherapy were analyzed using high-throughput TCR beta sequencing. The patients took part in an open-label, single-center phase 2 trial of ibrutinib monotherapy. The germline V gene (reference sequence) specifies LNHNV as CDR1 and YYDKDF as CDR2. From the cysteine through the phenylalanine, the CDR3 covers 17 amino acids. Only CDR3 DNA is held: 51 bases, read in frame from base 1. The trim is 2 bases for V and 3 bases for J, with a gap of 16 bases between the germline ends. On this clone itself: Its antigen remains undetermined. The sample holds no much larger clone one base away, and base qualities are not on file.

The goal of deep resolution MiSeq sequencing was a depth between 1 in 1 million and 1 in 200,000 T cells, and coverage averaged 10x per clonotype. The immunoSEQ hsTCRB Kit was used to generate the TCR beta libraries. The published analysis was carried out like this. ImmunoSEQ Data Assistant and ImmunoSEQ Analyzer were used for data analysis, and V, D and J genes were assigned according to IMGT definitions. Clonality was computed as one minus normalized Shannon entropy of productive rearrangement frequencies, ranging from 0 to 1. Public clonotype analysis was restricted to overrepresented clonotypes comprising at least 0.05% of each patient's repertoire. Approximately 12 repertoires from age-matched healthy donors, obtained from immuneACCESS, served as clonality controls. Imported from immuneACCESS, the table was reduced by TCRdb to in-frame sequences with V and J called. These copies leave out some clones; in studies compared against another copy, an unresolved V gene accounts for under half, and the cause of the remainder is not known. V, J and clone size are those of that table, while D and trimming were read from the DNA. The sample includes about 310,000 clones, with almost 80% observed a single time. About 6.7% of the sample belongs to the ten largest clones.

Results the study describes overall, beyond this receptor: Sampling times were not matched between sustained-remission and progressing patients, and lymph node repertoires were not studied. At baseline, clonality was higher than in age-matched healthy donors and showed a strong correlation with circulating CD8+ T-cell counts. Public clonotypes were rare and either shrank or stayed stable during treatment, and the rise in clonality at ibrutinib response reflected expansion of private clonotypes. Clonality increased at ibrutinib response, stayed stable in sustained remission, and fell back toward baseline at progression.

The sequence was collected from a human donor with chronic lymphocytic leukemia. Rearrangement joined TRBV15 to TRBJ2-2; the D gene is perhaps TRBD1, from 6 matching bases. Sequenced here: PBMCs, sampled before ibrutinib treatment. The nucleotides are TGTGCCACCAGCAGACGTTTGAGACAGGACTACACCGGGGAGCTGTTTTTT. This encodes CATSRRLRQDYTGELFF. Reference TRBV15 and TRBJ2-2 genes cover what lies past the CDR3, so the full variable domain is DAMVIQNPRYQVTQFGKPVTLSCSQTLNHNVMYWYQQKSSQAPKLLFHYYDKDFNNEADTPDNFQSRRPNTSFCFLDIRSPGLGDTAMYLCATSRRLRQDYTGELFFGEGSRLTVL.